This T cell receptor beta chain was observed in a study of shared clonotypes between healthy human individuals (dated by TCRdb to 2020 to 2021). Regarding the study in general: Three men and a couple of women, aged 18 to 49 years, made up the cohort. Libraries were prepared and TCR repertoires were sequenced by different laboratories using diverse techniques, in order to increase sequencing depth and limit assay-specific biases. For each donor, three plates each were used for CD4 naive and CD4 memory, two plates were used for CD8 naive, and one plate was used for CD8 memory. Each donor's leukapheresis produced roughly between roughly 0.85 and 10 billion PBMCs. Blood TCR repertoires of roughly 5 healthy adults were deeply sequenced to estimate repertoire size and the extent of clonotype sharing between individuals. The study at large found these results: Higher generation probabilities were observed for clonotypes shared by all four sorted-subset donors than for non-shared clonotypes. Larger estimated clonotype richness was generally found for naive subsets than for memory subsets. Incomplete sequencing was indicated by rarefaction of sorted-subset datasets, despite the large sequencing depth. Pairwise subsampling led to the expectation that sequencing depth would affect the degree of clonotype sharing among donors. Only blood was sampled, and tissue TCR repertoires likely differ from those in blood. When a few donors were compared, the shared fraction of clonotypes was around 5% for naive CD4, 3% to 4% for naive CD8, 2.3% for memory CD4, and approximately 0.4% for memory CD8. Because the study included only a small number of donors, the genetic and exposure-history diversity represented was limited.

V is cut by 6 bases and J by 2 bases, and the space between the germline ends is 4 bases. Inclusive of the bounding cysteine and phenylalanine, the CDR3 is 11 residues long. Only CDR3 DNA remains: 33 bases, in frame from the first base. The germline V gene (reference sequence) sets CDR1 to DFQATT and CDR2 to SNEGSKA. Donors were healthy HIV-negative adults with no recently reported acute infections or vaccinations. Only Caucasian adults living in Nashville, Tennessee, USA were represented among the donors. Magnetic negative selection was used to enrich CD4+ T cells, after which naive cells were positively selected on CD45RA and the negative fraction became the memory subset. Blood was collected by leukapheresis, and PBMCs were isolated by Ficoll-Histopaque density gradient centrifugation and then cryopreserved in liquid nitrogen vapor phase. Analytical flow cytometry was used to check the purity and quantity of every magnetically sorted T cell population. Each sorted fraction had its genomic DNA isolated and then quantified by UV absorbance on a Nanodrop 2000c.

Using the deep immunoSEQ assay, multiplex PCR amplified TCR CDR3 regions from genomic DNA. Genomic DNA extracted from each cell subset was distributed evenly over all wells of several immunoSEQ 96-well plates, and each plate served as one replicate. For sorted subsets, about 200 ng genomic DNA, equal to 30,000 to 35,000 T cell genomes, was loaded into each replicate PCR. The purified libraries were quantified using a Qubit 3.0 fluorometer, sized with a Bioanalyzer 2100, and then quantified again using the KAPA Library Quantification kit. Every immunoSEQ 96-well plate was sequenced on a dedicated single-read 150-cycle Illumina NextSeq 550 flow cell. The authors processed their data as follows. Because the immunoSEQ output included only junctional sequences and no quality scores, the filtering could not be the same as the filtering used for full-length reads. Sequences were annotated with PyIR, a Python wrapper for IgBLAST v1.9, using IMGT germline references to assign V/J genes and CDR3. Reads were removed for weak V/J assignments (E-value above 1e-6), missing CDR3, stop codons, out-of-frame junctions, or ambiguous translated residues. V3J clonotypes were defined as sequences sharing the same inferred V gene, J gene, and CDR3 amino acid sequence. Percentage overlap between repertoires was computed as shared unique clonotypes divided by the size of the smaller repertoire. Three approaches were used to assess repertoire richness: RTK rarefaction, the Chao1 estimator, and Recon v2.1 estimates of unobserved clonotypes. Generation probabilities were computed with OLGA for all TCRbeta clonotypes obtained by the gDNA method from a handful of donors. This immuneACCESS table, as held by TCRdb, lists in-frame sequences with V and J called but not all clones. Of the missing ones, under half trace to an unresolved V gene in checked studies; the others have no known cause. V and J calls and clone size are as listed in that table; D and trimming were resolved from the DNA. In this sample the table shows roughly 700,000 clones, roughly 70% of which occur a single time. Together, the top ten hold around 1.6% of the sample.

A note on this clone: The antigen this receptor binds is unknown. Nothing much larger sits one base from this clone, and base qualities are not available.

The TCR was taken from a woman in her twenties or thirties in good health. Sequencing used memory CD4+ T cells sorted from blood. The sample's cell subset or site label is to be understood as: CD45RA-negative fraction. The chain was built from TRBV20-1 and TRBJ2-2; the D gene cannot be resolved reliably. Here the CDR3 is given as CSAPNTGELFF. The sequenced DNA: TGCAGTGCCCCAAACACCGGGGAGCTGTTTTTT.